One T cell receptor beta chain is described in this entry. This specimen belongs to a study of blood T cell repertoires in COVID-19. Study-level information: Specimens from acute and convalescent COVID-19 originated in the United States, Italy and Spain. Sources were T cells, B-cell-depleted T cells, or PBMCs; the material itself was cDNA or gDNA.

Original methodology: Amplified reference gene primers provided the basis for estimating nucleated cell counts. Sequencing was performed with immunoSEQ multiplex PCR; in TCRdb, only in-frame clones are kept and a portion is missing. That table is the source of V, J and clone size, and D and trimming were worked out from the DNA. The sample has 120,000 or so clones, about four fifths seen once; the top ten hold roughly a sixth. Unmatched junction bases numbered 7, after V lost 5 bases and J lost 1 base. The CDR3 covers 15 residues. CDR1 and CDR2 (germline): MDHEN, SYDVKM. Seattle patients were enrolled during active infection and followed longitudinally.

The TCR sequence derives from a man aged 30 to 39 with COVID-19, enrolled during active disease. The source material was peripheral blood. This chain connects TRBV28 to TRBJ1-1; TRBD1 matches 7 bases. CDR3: CASSQGGEGNTEAFF. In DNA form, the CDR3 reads TGTGCCAGCAGTCAAGGGGGCGAAGGGAACACTGAAGCTTTCTTT. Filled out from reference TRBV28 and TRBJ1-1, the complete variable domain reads DVKVTQSSRYLVKRTGEKVFLECVQDMDHENMFWYRQDPGLGLRLIYFSYDVKMKEKGDIPEGYSVSREKKERFSLILESASTNQTSMYLCASSQGGEGNTEAFFGQGTRLTVV.